In this sample, the clone carrying this T cell receptor beta chain turned up a few times. What it recognizes is unknown. The sample originates from a study of beta chain features in type 1 diabetes. General observations from the study: Any HLA type influence on TCRB rearrangement was left unresolved here. Researchers caution that PCR might favor shorter templates, equally among patients and controls.

Central memory, naive, regulatory and stem cell-like memory CD4+ cells were sorted by CD45RO/CCR7/CD25/CD127/CD95/CD27. Every bit of the isolated RNA underwent reverse transcription, so sequencing read expressed TCRB transcripts. Data came from immunoSEQ multiplex PCR; TCRdb stores just in-frame clones and leaves some out. Seen here are around 200,000 clones, 10% to 15% observed once, and the top ten hold about 0.59%. The germline CDR1 and CDR2 sequences are KGHSH and LQKENI. The length of the CDR3 is 16 residues. With 6 bases clipped from V and 2 bases from J, the junction kept 6 bases outside the gene matches.

The chain carries TRBV18 and TRBJ2-2; 10 nucleotides match TRBD2. The sequence was collected from a woman under 30 in good health. The sample taken for sequencing was central memory CD4+ T cells from blood. CDR3 nucleotides: TGTGCCAGCTCTTCCGGGACTAGCGTCAACACCGGGGAGCTGTTTTTT. Protein: CASSSGTSVNTGELFF.